The present entry profiles one T cell receptor (beta chain) with its context. Antigen: not known. The assay was immunoSEQ multiplex PCR, and TCRdb's table has in-frame clones only and misses some. This table holds approximately 170,000 clones, 80% to 95% found once. This entry is derived from a study of T cell responses to AZD1222 COVID-19 vaccine. Points from the study as a whole: Of the AZD1222 recipients, only five to seven were seropositive at baseline. Spike-wide vaccine-associated CD4 TCRs dominated at 160-218 and 743-854. Donors skewed white British and female; clonal diversity was possibly underestimated.

Germline CDR1 reads LGHNA; CDR2 reads YNFKEQ. CDR3 length: 16 amino acids. Trimming shortened V by 2 bases and J by 2 bases, and 13 bases separated the two germline ends. This sequence was found in an adult in good health. Sequencing was performed on peripheral blood, taken on day 0 of AZD1222 vaccination. This chain uses TRBV4-2 with TRBJ1-5, with D perhaps matching TRBD1 (5 bases). Here the CDR3 DNA reads TGTGCCAGCAGCCAAAGTGTGGGCAGGGGCAATCAGCCCCAGCATTTT. Its protein product is CASSQSVGRGNQPQHF.